Each of the 10 T cell receptor beta chains below was sequenced from the same sample in a study of Graves' ophthalmopathy and Graves' hyperthyroidism. Amplification of TCR beta CDR3 regions used RNA transcripts. First-round RT-PCR relied on HTBI primers, and a second-round multiplex PCR came next. MiXCR, run by TCRdb on the multiplex PCR reads, gives a single entry per CDR3 protein. The table includes under 250,000 distinct CDR3 sequences, about a fifth detected once. Sequencing input: peripheral blood. These receptors were obtained from a woman aged 45-59 years with Graves' ophthalmopathy.

The chain joins TRBV20-1 to TRBJ2-5; 11 bases match TRBD2. Trimming removed 3 bases from V and 4 bases from J; junction bases left unmatched: 7. CDR1 and CDR2 from the germline V gene are DFQATT and SNEGSKA (reference sequence). CDR3 length equals 15 residues. The CDR3 DNA follows: TGCAGTGCTAGGGGACTAGCGGAGAAGACAGAGACCCAGTACTTC. It specifies CSARGLAEKTETQYF.

This chain joins TRBV29-1 and TRBJ2-7; 9 bases agree with TRBD1. V was pared by 4 bases and J by 6 bases, with 7 bases of the junction left unmatched. The CDR3 totals 13 residues. The germline V gene encodes CDR1 SQVTM and CDR2 ANQGSEA. The CDR3 loop is CSVGTGGGLEQYF. CDR3 nucleotides: TGCAGCGTTGGTACAGGGGGCGGGCTCGAGCAGTACTTC.

Many counts were recorded for this clonotype. The chain links TRBV2 to TRBJ2-2, with 7 positions matching TRBD1. CDR1 is SNHLY, CDR2 FYNNEI, per germline. The trim removed 4 bases at V and 0 bases at J, leaving 5 bases unmatched. The CDR3 spans 16 residues. The CDR3, as DNA: TGTGCCAGCAGTGCAAGGGACAGTACGAACACCGGGGAGCTGTTTTTT. It codes for CASSARDSTNTGELFF. The whole variable domain, filled in from reference TRBV2 and TRBJ2-2, reads EPEVTQTPSHQVTQMGQEVILRCVPISNHLYFYWYRQILGQKVEFLVSFYNNEISEKSEIFDDQFSVERPDGSNFTLKIRSTKLEDSAMYFCASSARDSTNTGELFFGEGSRLTVL.

The chain uses TRBV7-2 and TRBJ2-5; D is undetermined. This CDR3 is 13 amino acids long. V was clipped by 3 bases and J by 4 bases, with 9 bases between them. CDR1 is SGHTA and CDR2 is FQGNSA in the germline V gene. CDR3 sequence (DNA): TGTGCCAGCAGCTTTACGTTTCCAGAGACCCAGTACTTC. Protein: CASSFTFPETQYF. Drawing the rest from reference TRBV7-2 and TRBJ2-5, the complete variable domain is GAGVSQSPSNKVTEKGKDVELRCDPISGHTALYWYRQSLGQGLEFLIYFQGNSAPDKSGLPSDRFSAERTGGSVSTLTIQRTQQEDSAVYLCASSFTFPETQYFGPGTRLLVL.

This clonotype was found many times. The chain's CDR3 is CASSSRPSSPQANNSPLHF. DNA for the CDR3: TGTGCCAGCAGCTCCCGACCTTCGTCCCCCCAGGCTAATAATTCACCCCTCCACTTT. The gene calls are TRBV13 and TRBJ1-6; D uncertain. The V gene's germline CDR1 is PRHDT and CDR2 FYEKMQ (reference sequence). CDR3 size: 19 residues. The V gene lost 4 bases and the J gene lost 5 bases, with 24 bases spanning the gap.

There are many counts of this clonotype. V gene TRBV6-1 combines with J gene TRBJ2-2, with D perhaps matching TRBD2 (5 bases). The V end was cut by 7 bases, the J end by 3 bases, with 15 bases between. The germline gives CDR1 MNHNS, CDR2 SASEGT. The CDR3 consists of 15 residues. Here the CDR3 reads CASTWAAGDTGELFF. CDR3 in DNA: TGTGCCAGCACCTGGGCGGCCGGGGACACCGGGGAGCTGTTTTTT.

This clonotype showed up many times. The rearrangement joins TRBV28 to TRBJ1-2; D is possibly TRBD1 (5 bases). CDR3 length: 13 residues. Germline assignment: CDR1 MDHEN and CDR2 SYDVKM. Trimming removed 4 bases from V and 8 bases from J, with 14 bases in between. In DNA form, the CDR3 reads TGTGCCAGCAGTTATGTGGGGGGTCAAGGCTACACCTTC. Its protein is CASSYVGGQGYTF.

The chain links TRBV3-1 to TRBJ2-7, with 11 bases aligning to TRBD2. From germline, CDR1 is LGHDT and CDR2 YNNKEL (reference sequence). This CDR3 comprises 15 residues. Trimming took 3 bases from V and 1 from J; bases not matched to a gene: 2. CDR3 coding DNA: TGTGCCAGCAGCCATGTAGCGGGAGGGTCCTACGAGCAGTACTTC. It codes for CASSHVAGGSYEQYF.

A remark on this clonotype: Relative to the germline gene, one junction end is altered; a read error may explain this. The chain employs TRBV12-3 or TRBV12-4 and TRBJ1-1, with D possibly matching TRBD1 (5 bases). The CDR3 is made up of 15 amino acids. CDR3: CASSLVIGGDTEAFF. The CDR3 DNA reads TGTGCCAGCAGCTTAGTGATTGGGGGGGACACTGAAGCTTTCTTT.

V usage is TRBV4-1 and J usage is TRBJ2-7, with TRBD2 matching 8 bases. Germline V gene lookup returns CDR1 MGHRA and CDR2 YSYEKL. Trimming took 4 bases from V and 5 from J; bases not matched to a gene: 10. The CDR3 runs to 15 residues. DNA for the CDR3: TGCGCCAGCAGCCCAAGACAGCGGGAGTTCGACGAGCAGTACTTC. Encoded protein: CASSPRQREFDEQYF.